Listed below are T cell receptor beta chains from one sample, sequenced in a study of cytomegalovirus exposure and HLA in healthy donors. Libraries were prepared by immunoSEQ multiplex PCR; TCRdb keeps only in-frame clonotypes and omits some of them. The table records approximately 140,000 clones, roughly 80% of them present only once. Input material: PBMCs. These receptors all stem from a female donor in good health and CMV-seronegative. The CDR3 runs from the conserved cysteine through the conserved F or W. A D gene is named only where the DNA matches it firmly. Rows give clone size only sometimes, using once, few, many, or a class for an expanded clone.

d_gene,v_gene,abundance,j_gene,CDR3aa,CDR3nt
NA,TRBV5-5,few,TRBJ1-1,CASSLRGGGTEAFF,TGTGCCAGCAGCTTGAGGGGAGGTGGCACTGAAGCTTTCTTT
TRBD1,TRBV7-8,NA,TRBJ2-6,CASRRTGQAITGANVLTF,TGTGCCAGCAGACGAACGGGACAGGCTATCACTGGGGCCAACGTCCTGACTTTC
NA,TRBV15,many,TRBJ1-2,CATREDGLGGYTF,TGTGCCACCAGAGAAGATGGACTGGGTGGCTACACCTTC
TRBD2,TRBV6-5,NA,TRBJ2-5,CASERGGQETQYF,TGTGCCAGCGAGCGGGGGGGGCAAGAGACCCAGTACTTC
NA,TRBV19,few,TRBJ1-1,CASIYVAGTEAFF,TGTGCCAGTATTTACGTCGCCGGGACTGAAGCTTTCTTT
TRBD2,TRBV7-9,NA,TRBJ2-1,CASSLVTSGGPSRNEQFF,TGTGCCAGCAGCTTAGTGACTAGCGGGGGCCCGAGCAGGAATGAGCAGTTCTTC
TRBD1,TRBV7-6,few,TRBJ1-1,CASSKSTGATEAFF,TGTGCCAGCAGCAAATCCACAGGGGCCACTGAAGCTTTCTTT
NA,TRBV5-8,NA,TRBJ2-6,CASSLVRGFPTSGANVLTF,TGTGCCAGCAGCTTGGTAAGGGGGTTCCCCACCTCTGGGGCCAACGTCCTGACTTTC
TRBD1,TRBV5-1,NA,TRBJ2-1,CASSSIGTVYNEQFF,TGCGCCAGCAGCAGCATCGGGACAGTCTACAATGAGCAGTTCTTC
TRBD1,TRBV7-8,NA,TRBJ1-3,CASSSLQTGLSSGNTIYF,TGTGCCAGCAGCAGCTTACAGACAGGGCTTAGCTCTGGAAACACCATATATTTT
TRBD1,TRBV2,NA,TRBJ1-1,CARKLGNTGGRTEAFF,TGTGCCAGGAAGTTGGGAAATACAGGGGGAAGAACTGAAGCTTTCTTT
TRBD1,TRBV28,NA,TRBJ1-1,CASSLEDRATEAFF,TGTGCCAGCAGTTTGGAAGACAGGGCTACTGAAGCTTTCTTT
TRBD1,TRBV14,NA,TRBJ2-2,CASSRRTGSTGELFF,TGTGCCAGCAGCCGGCGGACAGGGAGTACCGGGGAGCTGTTTTTT
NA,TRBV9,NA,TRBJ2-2,CASSPQGSPTGELFF,TGTGCCAGCAGCCCCCAGGGTAGTCCCACCGGGGAGCTGTTTTTT
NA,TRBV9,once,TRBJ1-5,CASSPSHSSGQPQHF,TGTGCCAGCAGCCCAAGCCACTCATCGGGTCAGCCCCAGCATTTT
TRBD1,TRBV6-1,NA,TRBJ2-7,CASSEGAGGPYEQYF,TGTGCCAGCAGTGAAGGTGCAGGGGGCCCCTACGAGCAGTACTTC
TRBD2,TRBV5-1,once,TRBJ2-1,CASIAGERGGFNEQFF,TGCGCCAGCATAGCGGGAGAGCGGGGGGGTTTCAATGAGCAGTTCTTC
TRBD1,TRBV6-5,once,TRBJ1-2,CASSYQTGVAYGYTF,TGTGCCAGCAGTTACCAAACAGGGGTTGCCTATGGCTACACCTTC
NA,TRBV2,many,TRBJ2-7,CASSAEGTLPYEQYF,TGTGCCAGCAGTGCGGAAGGGACATTACCCTACGAGCAGTACTTC
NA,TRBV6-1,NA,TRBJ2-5,CASSELRTQETQYF,TGTGCCAGCAGTGAACTCAGGACTCAAGAGACCCAGTACTTC
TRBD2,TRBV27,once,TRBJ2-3,CASRRGGPDTQYF,TGTGCCAGCAGGCGGGGGGGGCCAGATACGCAGTATTTT
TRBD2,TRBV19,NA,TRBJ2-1,CASSITLAETYNEQFF,TGTGCCAGTAGTATAACACTAGCGGAGACCTACAATGAGCAGTTCTTC
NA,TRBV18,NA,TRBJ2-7,CASSQSSYEQYF,TGTGCCAGCTCACAGAGCTCCTACGAGCAGTACTTC
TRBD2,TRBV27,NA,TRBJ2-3,CASSFVASGSDTQYF,TGTGCCAGCAGTTTCGTTGCTAGCGGCTCAGATACGCAGTATTTT
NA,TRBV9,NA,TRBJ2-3,CASSPRTMGGDTQYF,TGTGCCAGCAGCCCCCGGACCATGGGGGGAGATACGCAGTATTTT
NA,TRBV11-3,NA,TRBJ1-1,CASSSETVNTEAFF,TGTGCCAGCAGCTCCGAGACAGTGAACACTGAAGCTTTCTTT
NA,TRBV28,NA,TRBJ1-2,CASSFFGAMTYGYTF,TGTGCCAGCAGTTTTTTTGGGGCCATGACATATGGCTACACCTTC
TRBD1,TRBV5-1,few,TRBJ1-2,CASKETQGRNYGYTF,TGCGCCAGCAAAGAAACACAGGGGCGTAACTATGGCTACACCTTC
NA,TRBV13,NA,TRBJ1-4,CASSRGGQGELGEKLFF,TGTGCCAGCAGTAGGGGGGGACAAGGAGAATTAGGAGAAAAACTGTTTTTT
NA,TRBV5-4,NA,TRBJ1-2,CASSWRADPNYGYTF,TGTGCCAGCAGCTGGCGGGCGGATCCTAACTATGGCTACACCTTC
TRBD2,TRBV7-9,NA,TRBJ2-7,CSSSLGTVGGGRAREQYF,TGTTCCAGCAGCTTAGGTACCGTGGGGGGCGGGAGGGCGAGGGAGCAGTACTTC
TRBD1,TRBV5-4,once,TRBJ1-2,CASSLPGTGSGYTF,TGTGCCAGCAGCCTCCCAGGGACAGGGAGTGGCTACACCTTC
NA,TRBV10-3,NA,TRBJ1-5,CAISESPPSGVQPQHF,TGTGCCATCAGTGAGTCGCCACCTTCGGGGGTCCAGCCCCAGCATTTT
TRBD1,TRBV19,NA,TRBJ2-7,CASTNRGTYEQYF,TGTGCCAGTACTAACAGGGGAACCTACGAGCAGTACTTC
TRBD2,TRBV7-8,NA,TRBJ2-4,CASRLAGDSELKNIQYF,TGTGCCAGCAGACTAGCGGGGGACTCGGAACTTAAAAACATTCAGTACTTC